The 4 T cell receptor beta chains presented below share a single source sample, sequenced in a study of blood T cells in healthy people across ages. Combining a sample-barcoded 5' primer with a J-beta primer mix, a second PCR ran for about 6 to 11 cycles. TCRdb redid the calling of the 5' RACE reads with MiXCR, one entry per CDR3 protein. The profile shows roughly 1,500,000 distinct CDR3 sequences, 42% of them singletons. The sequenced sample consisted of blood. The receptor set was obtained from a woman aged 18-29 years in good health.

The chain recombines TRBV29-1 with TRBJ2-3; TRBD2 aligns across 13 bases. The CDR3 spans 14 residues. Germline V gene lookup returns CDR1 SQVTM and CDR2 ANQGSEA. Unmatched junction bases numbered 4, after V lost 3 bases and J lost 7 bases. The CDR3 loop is CSVEGLAGKYTQYF. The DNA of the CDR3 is TGCAGCGTTGAGGGACTAGCGGGGAAATATACGCAGTATTTT.

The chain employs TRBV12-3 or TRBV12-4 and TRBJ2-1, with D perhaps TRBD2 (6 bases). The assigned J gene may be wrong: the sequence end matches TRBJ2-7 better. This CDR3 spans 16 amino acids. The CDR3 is CASSPRGGRGLNEQYF. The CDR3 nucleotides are TGTGCCAGCAGTCCTCGTGGGGGGAGAGGATTGAATGAGCAGTACTTC.

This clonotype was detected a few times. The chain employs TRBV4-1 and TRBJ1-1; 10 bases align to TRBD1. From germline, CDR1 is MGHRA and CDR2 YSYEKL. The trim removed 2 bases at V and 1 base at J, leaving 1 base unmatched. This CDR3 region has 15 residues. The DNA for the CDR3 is TGCGCCAGCAGCCAAAGGGACAGGGGGAACACTGAAGCTTTCTTT. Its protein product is CASSQRDRGNTEAFF.

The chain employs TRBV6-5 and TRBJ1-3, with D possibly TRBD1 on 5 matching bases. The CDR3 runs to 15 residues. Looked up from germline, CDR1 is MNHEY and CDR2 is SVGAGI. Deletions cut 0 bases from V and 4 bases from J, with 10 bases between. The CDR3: CASSYSGGTGNTIYF. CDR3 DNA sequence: TGTGCCAGCAGTTACTCGGGGGGAACAGGAAACACCATATATTTT.